One sample yielded the 11 T cell receptor beta chains listed below, sequenced in a study of blood T cells in healthy people across ages. The second PCR ran about 6 to 11 cycles with a sample-barcoded 5' primer and J-beta primers. TCRdb re-called the 5' RACE reads through MiXCR, storing one row per CDR3 protein. The top ten hold approximately 3.7% of the sample, which has about 720,000 distinct CDR3 sequences, 20% to 30% seen once. A further study also used this sample, focusing on T cells of mothers and their children.

Sequencing was performed on blood. The receptor set was obtained from a boy aged 10-17 years in good health.

This chain joins TRBV5-1 and TRBJ1-6, with 7 nucleotides matching TRBD1. This CDR3 region has 15 residues. Trimming cost V 2 bases and J 4 bases; bases outside gene matches: 3. Looked up from germline, CDR1 is SGHRS and CDR2 is YFSETQ. This CDR3 reads CASSFRGEYNSPLHF. CDR3 DNA: TGCGCCAGCAGCTTCAGGGGGGAATATAATTCACCCCTCCACTTT.

The rearrangement links TRBV28 to TRBJ2-5; D not resolved. The end of the DNA aligns better with TRBJ2-7, so the J call may be wrong. Germline V gene sequence: CDR1 MDHEN, CDR2 SYDVKM. The CDR3 contains 13 residues. The CDR3 nucleotides are TGTGCCAGCAGCTTTAGGTGGAGCTACGAGCAGTACTTC. This translates into CASSFRWSYEQYF.

The chain has TRBV6-5 and TRBJ2-5, with D possibly TRBD1 on 6 matching bases. Germline CDR1 reads MNHEY; CDR2 reads SVGAGI. This CDR3 comprises 14 residues. V was clipped by 11 bases and J by 0 bases, with 16 bases between them. The CDR3 coding sequence is TGTGCCGTGGGGGCAGCTCTCAACCAAGAGACCCAGTACTTC. Translation gives CAVGAALNQETQYF.

This clonotype was picked up a small number of times. The chain combines TRBV18 with TRBJ2-5, with no clear D. Germline V CDR1 and CDR2: KGHSH, LQKENI. The CDR3 consists of 14 residues. The ends were cut back, 0 bases at V and 5 bases at J, with 10 bases in the middle. The CDR3 DNA sequence: TGTGCCAGCTCACCACCTGCCGGCCGGGAGACCCAGTACTTC. It encodes CASSPPAGRETQYF.

This sequence joins TRBV28 and TRBJ2-4; D call uncertain. The CDR3 extends over 13 amino acids. The V gene's germline CDR1 is MDHEN and CDR2 SYDVKM. V shed 5 bases and J shed 3 bases, with 8 bases lying between them. CDR3 region: CASSPQIKNIQYF. CDR3 nucleotide sequence: TGTGCCAGCAGTCCTCAGATCAAAAACATTCAGTACTTC.

In its sample, this clonotype was seen many times. The chain carries TRBV7-2 and TRBJ1-1; D gene uncertain. Deletions cut 3 bases from V and 0 bases from J, with 5 bases between. Germline CDR1 SGHTA, CDR2 FQGNSA. The CDR3 runs to 13 residues. The CDR3 nucleotides are TGTGCCAGCAGCTTCTCGGTGAACACTGAAGCTTTCTTT. It is translated as CASSFSVNTEAFF.

The chain combines TRBV7-9 with TRBJ2-3, with D possibly matching TRBD1 (5 bases). Trimming pared 8 bases from V and 0 bases from J, leaving 6 bases between. Germline V gene data show CDR1 as SEHNR and CDR2 as FQNEAQ (reference sequence). The CDR3 has 12 residues. CDR3 in DNA: TGTGCCAGCGGGGCCAGCACAGATACGCAGTATTTT. Translating it yields CASGASTDTQYF.

The genes are TRBV2 and TRBJ2-2; a weak D match, TRBD2 (5 bases). The V end was cut by 4 bases, the J end by 6 bases, with 15 bases between. In germline, CDR1 is SNHLY, CDR2 FYNNEI. This CDR3 has 15 amino acids. The CDR3 DNA sequence: TGTGCCAGCAGTGTTAAGGGAGAGTTGGCCGGGGAGCTGTTTTTT. As protein: CASSVKGELAGELFF. The full variable domain, its missing parts supplied by reference TRBV2 and TRBJ2-2, is EPEVTQTPSHQVTQMGQEVILRCVPISNHLYFYWYRQILGQKVEFLVSFYNNEISEKSEIFDDQFSVERPDGSNFTLKIRSTKLEDSAMYFCASSVKGELAGELFFGEGSRLTVL.

Points on this clonotype: In this CDR3 the conserved last residue, phenylalanine or tryptophan, is missing, so a read error is likely. It is unclear where the CDR3 begins or ends on the DNA, so no DNA is shown, and the CDR3 is as TCRdb lists it. The chain combines TRBV6-5 with TRBJ1-5; the DNA was not used to check the table's D call, TRBD1. The CDR3 numbers 15 amino acids, ends counted. The V gene's germline CDR1 is MNHEY and CDR2 SVGAGI. CDR3 amino acids: CASSRGGQGFQPQRY.

The chain uses TRBV5-1 and TRBJ2-2; TRBD2 aligns across 8 bases. This CDR3 region has 13 residues. CDR1 is SGHRS and CDR2 is YFSETQ in the germline V gene. The V and J ends lost 4 bases and 11 bases, in that order; junction bases with no gene match: 7. In DNA, the CDR3 is TGCGCCAGCAGCCGTAATAGCGGGGTCGAGCTGTTTTTT. Translating gives CASSRNSGVELFF.

This clonotype turned up a few times. The rearrangement joins TRBV29-1 to TRBJ1-2; 9 bases align to TRBD1. The germline gives CDR1 SQVTM, CDR2 ANQGSEA. The V gene end was trimmed by 7 bases and the J gene end by 0 bases; junction bases not matched to a gene: 12. The CDR3 runs 16 residues. CDR3 DNA sequence: TGCAGCGCACATACCCCGGACAGGGGTTCTAACTATGGCTACACCTTC. Its translation: CSAHTPDRGSNYGYTF.